The 11 T cell receptor beta chains in this list originate from one sample, sequenced in a study of T cells in Graves' hyperthyroidism and ophthalmopathy. TCR beta CDR3 regions were amplified from RNA. RT-PCR in the first round (using the HTBI primer set) targeted the TCR CDR3. TCRdb ran MiXCR on the multiplex PCR reads and lists one entry per CDR3 protein. The sample holds 500,000 or so distinct CDR3 sequences, roughly a sixth seen once. Sequenced input: blood. Every receptor here comes from a woman aged 18-29 years with Graves' ophthalmopathy.

The chain is built from TRBV7-9 and TRBJ2-5, with D tentatively TRBD2 (6 bases). The CDR3 totals 12 residues. CDR1 and CDR2 from the germline V gene are SEHNR and FQNEAQ (reference sequence). Between the trimmed V and J ends, which lost 5 bases and 9 bases, there was a span of 13 bases. Here the CDR3 reads CASSQVWGAQYF. The CDR3 DNA is TGTGCCAGCAGCCAAGTCTGGGGGGCCCAGTACTTC.

This clonotype has at least ten counts. V gene TRBV28 combines with J gene TRBJ2-7; D ambiguous. In germline, CDR1 is MDHEN, CDR2 SYDVKM. The CDR3 consists of 14 residues. With 1 base removed from V and 3 bases from J, the gap between germline ends came to 10 bases. CDR3 in amino acids: CASSLLGRSYEQYF. CDR3 nucleotide sequence: TGTGCCAGCAGTTTATTGGGCAGGAGCTACGAGCAGTACTTC.

This clonotype was seen repeatedly, ten times or more. The chain has TRBV2 and TRBJ1-2, with 8 bases aligning to TRBD1. Germline assignment: CDR1 SNHLY and CDR2 FYNNEI. The CDR3 covers 15 residues. The V gene end was trimmed by 2 bases and the J gene end by 3 bases; junction bases not matched to a gene: 5. The CDR3 region is CASSETRTGYYGYTF. CDR3 sequence (DNA): TGTGCCAGCAGTGAAACTCGGACAGGGTACTATGGCTACACCTTC.

There are many counts of this clonotype. The chain has TRBV7-2 and TRBJ1-4, with 10 nucleotides matching TRBD1. The CDR3 loop spans 15 amino acids. The V gene end was trimmed by 5 bases and the J gene end by 4 bases; junction bases not matched to a gene: 4. The V gene's germline CDR1 is SGHTA and CDR2 FQGNSA. CDR3 residues: CASSTRTGGNEKLFF. DNA of the CDR3: TGTGCCAGCAGCACACGGACAGGGGGTAATGAAAAACTGTTTTTT.

The CDR3: CASRQGLAGVNEQFF. The DNA of the CDR3 is TGTGCCAGCAGGCAGGGCTTAGCGGGAGTCAATGAGCAGTTCTTC. This chain uses TRBV6-1 with TRBJ2-1, with 9 nucleotides matching TRBD2. Unmatched junction bases numbered 9, after V lost 6 bases and J lost 6 bases. From germline, CDR1 is MNHNS and CDR2 SASEGT. CDR3 size: 15 residues.

The sample holds many counts of this clonotype. The chain couples TRBV3-1 to TRBJ1-1; perhaps TRBD1 as D (6 bases). The CDR3 totals 13 residues. V was trimmed by 3 bases and J by 9 bases, leaving 14 bases between them. The germline V gene encodes CDR1 LGHDT and CDR2 YNNKEL (reference sequence). In nucleotides, the CDR3 is TGTGCCAGCAGCCACGCCAGGACAGAAAAAGCTTTCTTT. It codes for CASSHARTEKAFF.

The table lists this clonotype with many counts. The genes are TRBV3-1 and TRBJ2-1; D ambiguous. Germline CDR1 and CDR2: LGHDT and YNNKEL (reference sequence). The CDR3 contains 15 residues. The V gene lost 4 bases and the J gene lost 3 bases, with 13 bases spanning the gap. The CDR3 loop reads CASSRREGFYNEQFF. In nucleotides, the CDR3 is TGTGCCAGCAGCCGAAGGGAAGGGTTCTACAATGAGCAGTTCTTC.

This clonotype was found many times. The J gene is TRBJ1-5, the V gene TRBV7-2; D uncertain. V lost 0 bases and J lost 6, with 6 bases in between. CDR3 length: 13 amino acids. In germline, CDR1 is SGHTA, CDR2 FQGNSA. The CDR3: CASSLAEGQPQHF. CDR3 coding DNA: TGTGCCAGCAGCTTAGCGGAGGGTCAGCCCCAGCATTTT.

The chain links TRBV6-2 or TRBV6-3 to TRBJ1-6; 10 bases fit TRBD1. The CDR3 length is 17 residues. Per germline, CDR1 MNHEY and CDR2 SVGEGT. The J segment lost 9 bases and the V segment lost 6 bases, leaving 14 bases of the junction unmatched. CDR3 amino acids: CASSRQGAGIRGSPLHF. The CDR3, as DNA: TGTGCCAGCAGCAGACAGGGGGCCGGTATAAGGGGTTCACCCCTCCACTTT.

This clonotype was observed many times. The genes are TRBV2 and TRBJ1-2; D may be TRBD1 (6 bases). V was trimmed by 6 bases and J by 4 bases, leaving 15 bases between them. This CDR3 comprises 14 residues. Germline loops: CDR1 SNHLY, CDR2 FYNNEI. CDR3 region: CASREQGFGYGYTF. The CDR3 nucleotides are TGTGCCAGCAGAGAACAGGGATTTGGCTATGGCTACACCTTC.

About this clonotype itself: A read error may be the cause here, since a much bigger clone is one base away. V is TRBV7-9 and J is TRBJ1-1; D is unresolved. The CDR3 spans 14 residues. Germline assignment: CDR1 SEHNR and CDR2 FQNEAQ (reference sequence). CDR3 in DNA: TGTGCCAGCAGCTCTTCCGGAATGAACATTGAAGCTTTCTTT. It is translated as CASSSSGMNIEAFF.